This T cell receptor beta chain was observed in a study of T cells in Graves' hyperthyroidism and ophthalmopathy. This CDR3 comprises 15 residues. V was pared by 8 bases and J by 0 bases, with 15 bases between. Germline assignment: CDR1 WSHSY and CDR2 SAAADI. Researchers took RNA transcripts and amplified the TCR beta CDR3 regions from them. The HTBI primer set was used in a first-round RT-PCR of the TCR CDR3. TCRdb ran MiXCR on the multiplex PCR reads and lists one entry per CDR3 protein. Of about 350,000 distinct CDR3 sequences listed, roughly 13% are singletons. Uncontrolled infection, other autoimmune disease, pregnancy or lactation disqualified patients from enrolment. Diagnoses were established using clinical symptoms, serum thyroxine and TRAb, thyroid ultrasound and orbital computed tomography.

The sequenced sample consisted of blood. This sequence was found in a woman in her 40s with Graves' ophthalmopathy. The chain uses TRBV10-2 and TRBJ2-3; D might be TRBD2 (5 bases). Here the CDR3 DNA reads TGCGCCAGCCGAGAAACTAGAACTAGCACAGATACGCAGTATTTT. Protein: CASRETRTSTDTQYF.